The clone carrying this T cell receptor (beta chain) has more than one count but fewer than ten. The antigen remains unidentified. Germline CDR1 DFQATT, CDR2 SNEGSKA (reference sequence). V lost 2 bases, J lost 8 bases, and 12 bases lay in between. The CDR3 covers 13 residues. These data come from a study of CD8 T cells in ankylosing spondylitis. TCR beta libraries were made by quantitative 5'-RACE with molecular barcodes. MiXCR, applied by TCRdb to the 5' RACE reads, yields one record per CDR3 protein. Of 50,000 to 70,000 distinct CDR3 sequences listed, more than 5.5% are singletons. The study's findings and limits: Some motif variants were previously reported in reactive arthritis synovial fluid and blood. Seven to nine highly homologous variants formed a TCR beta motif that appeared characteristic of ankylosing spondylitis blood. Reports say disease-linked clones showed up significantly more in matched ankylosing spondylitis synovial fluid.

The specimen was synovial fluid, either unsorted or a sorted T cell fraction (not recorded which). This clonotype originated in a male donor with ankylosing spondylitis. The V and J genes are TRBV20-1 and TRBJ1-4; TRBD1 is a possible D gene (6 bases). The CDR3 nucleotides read TGCAGTGCTAGACAGGGGCGGGGCGAAAAACTGTTTTTT. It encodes CSARQGRGEKLFF.